The sequence of this T cell receptor (beta chain) was determined in a study of blood T cell repertoires in COVID-19. As for the study in general: Sites in the United States, Italy and Spain provided acute and convalescent COVID-19 samples. PBMCs, B-cell-depleted T cells, or T cells were the source of the cDNA or gDNA that made up the material.

This clone was seen a handful of times. In the authors' methods: Nucleated cell counts were estimated from reference gene primer amplification. The protocol was immunoSEQ multiplex PCR, while the TCRdb copy is restricted to in-frame clones and leaves out a portion. That table is the source of V, J and clone size, and D and trimming were worked out from the DNA. Among approximately 28,000 clones listed, approximately 70% were seen once. The sequencing input was peripheral blood. This TCR was recovered from a man between 60 and 75 years old with active or convalescent COVID-19.

The CDR3 region is CASSRDRVDTGELFF. DNA of the CDR3: TGTGCCAGCTCACGCGACAGGGTCGACACCGGGGAGCTGTTTTTT. This chain joins TRBV18 and TRBJ2-2, with 7 bases aligning to TRBD1. The CDR3 is 15 residues long. In germline, CDR1 is KGHSH, CDR2 LQKENI. V lost 4 bases and J lost 3; bases outside the gene matches: 5.